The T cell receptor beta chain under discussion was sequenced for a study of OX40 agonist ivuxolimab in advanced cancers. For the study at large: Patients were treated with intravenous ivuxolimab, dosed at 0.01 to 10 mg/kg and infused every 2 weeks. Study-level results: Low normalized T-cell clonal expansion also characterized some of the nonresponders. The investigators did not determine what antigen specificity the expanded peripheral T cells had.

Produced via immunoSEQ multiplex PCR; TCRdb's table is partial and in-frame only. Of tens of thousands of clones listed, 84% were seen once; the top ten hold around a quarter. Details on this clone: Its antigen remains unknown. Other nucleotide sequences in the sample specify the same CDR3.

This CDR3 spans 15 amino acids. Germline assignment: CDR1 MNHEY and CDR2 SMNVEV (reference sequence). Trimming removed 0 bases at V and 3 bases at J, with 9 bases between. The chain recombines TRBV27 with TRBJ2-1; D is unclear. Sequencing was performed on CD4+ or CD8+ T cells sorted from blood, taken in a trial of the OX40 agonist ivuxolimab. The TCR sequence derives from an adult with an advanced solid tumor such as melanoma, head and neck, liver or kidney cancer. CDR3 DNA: TGTGCCAGCAGTTTATCCCGAGGTGACTACAATGAGCAGTTCTTC. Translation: CASSLSRGDYNEQFF.